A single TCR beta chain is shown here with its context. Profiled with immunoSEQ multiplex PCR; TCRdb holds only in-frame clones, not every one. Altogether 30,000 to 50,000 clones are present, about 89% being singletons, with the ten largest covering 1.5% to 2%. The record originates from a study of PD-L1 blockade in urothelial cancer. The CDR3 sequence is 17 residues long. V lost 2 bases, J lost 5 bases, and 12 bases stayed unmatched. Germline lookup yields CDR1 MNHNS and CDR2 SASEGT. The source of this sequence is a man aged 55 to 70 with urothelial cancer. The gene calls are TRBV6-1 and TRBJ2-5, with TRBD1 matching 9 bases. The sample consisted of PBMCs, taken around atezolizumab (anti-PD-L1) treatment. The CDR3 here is CASSERRSGQGRETQYF. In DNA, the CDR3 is TGTGCCAGCAGTGAAAGGCGGTCGGGACAGGGACGCGAGACCCAGTACTTC.